The 7 T cell receptor beta chains given below trace back to one sample, sequenced in a study of blood T cell repertoires in COVID-19. Data came from immunoSEQ multiplex PCR; TCRdb stores just in-frame clones and leaves some out. Seen here are over 250,000 clones, 70% to 90% observed once, and the top ten hold around 0.98%. Sequenced sample: peripheral blood. All receptors come from a middle-aged woman who had recovered from COVID-19.

V gene TRBV5-1 combines with J gene TRBJ2-2; 11 positions agree with TRBD2. Trimming took 4 bases from V and 5 from J; bases not matched to a gene: 13. This CDR3 is built from 18 residues. Germline V gene sequence: CDR1 SGHRS, CDR2 YFSETQ. This CDR3 is CASSAGLAGWTVTGELFF. CDR3 in DNA: TGCGCCAGCAGCGCCGGACTAGCGGGCTGGACGGTGACCGGGGAGCTGTTTTTT. The variable domain in full, with the rest retrieved from reference TRBV5-1 and TRBJ2-2, is KAGVTQTPRYLIKTRGQQVTLSCSPISGHRSVSWYQQTPGQGLQFLFEYFSETQRNKGNFPGRFSGRQFSNSRSEMNVSTLELGDSALYLCASSAGLAGWTVTGELFFGEGSRLTVL.

V and J are TRBV5-6 and TRBJ1-2; D remains ambiguous. The germline V and J ends were trimmed by 0 bases and 2 bases, with 11 bases remaining between them. The CDR3 sequence is 15 residues long. Germline assignment: CDR1 SGHDT and CDR2 YYEEEE. In nucleotides, the CDR3 is TGTGCCAGCAGCTTGGCCCTGACACCGAACTATGGCTACACCTTC. The encoded protein is CASSLALTPNYGYTF.

The gene calls are TRBV29-1 and TRBJ2-5; D is perhaps TRBD2 (5 bases). V was cut by 4 bases and J by 5 bases, with 11 bases left in between. CDR1 SQVTM and CDR2 ANQGSEA come from the germline V gene. CDR3 length: 12 amino acids. The CDR3 nucleotides are TGCAGCGTTGCCCCGGGCGGGGAGACCCAGTACTTC. As protein: CSVAPGGETQYF.

The rearrangement links TRBV12-5 to TRBJ2-1, with a weak D call TRBD1 (8 bases). Germline CDR1 reads LGHNT; CDR2 reads FRNRAP. Trimming took 5 bases from V and 2 from J, leaving 16 bases between them. The CDR3 is 16 residues long. CDR3 sequence reads: CASGGGDRLTYNEQFF. CDR3 nucleotides: TGTGCTAGTGGTGGGGGGGACAGGCTGACCTACAATGAGCAGTTCTTC.

The rearrangement links TRBV19 to TRBJ1-1; 7 bases are a match to TRBD1. The germline CDR1 and CDR2 sequences are LNHDA and SQIVND (reference sequence). The CDR3 contains 14 residues. V was clipped by 8 bases and J by 6 bases; unmatched bases: 12. DNA for the CDR3: TGTGCCAGTTGCAAACAGGGGAGAGGGGCTGAAGCTTTCTTT. It translates to CASCKQGRGAEAFF.

The chain employs TRBV12-5 and TRBJ2-1, with D tentatively TRBD2 (7 bases). Germline V lookup: CDR1 LGHNT, CDR2 FRNRAP. The CDR3 consists of 15 residues. V shed 5 bases and J shed 0 bases, with 11 bases lying between them. CDR3 sequence reads: CASGRGAGSYNEQFF. The CDR3, as DNA: TGTGCTAGTGGTCGGGGGGCGGGCTCCTACAATGAGCAGTTCTTC.

The rearrangement joins TRBV5-4 to TRBJ1-5; D is possibly TRBD1 (6 bases). There are 15 residues in the CDR3. V was trimmed by 4 bases and J by 5 bases, leaving 16 bases between them. Per the germline V gene, CDR1 is SGHNT and CDR2 is YYREEE (reference sequence). CDR3 region: CASSRGAPGDQPQHF. DNA of the CDR3: TGTGCCAGCAGCCGGGGGGCCCCCGGCGATCAGCCCCAGCATTTT.